The 18 T cell receptor beta chains reported below all come from one sample, sequenced in a study of cytomegalovirus exposure and HLA in healthy donors. PCR primers comprised 60 Vbeta and 13 Jbeta primers. Here immunoSEQ multiplex PCR was the method, and the copy in TCRdb shows in-frame clones only, minus some. Of about 160,000 clones in the sample, approximately 80% are singletons; the top ten hold 1.2%. Sequenced material: PBMCs. These receptors all stem from a boy aged 2-9 years in good health and CMV-seronegative.

CDR3: CASSEYNTQYF. For the CDR3, the DNA is TGTGCCAGCAGTGAGTATAATACGCAGTATTTT. The chain joins TRBV2 to TRBJ2-3; no clear D. Trimming removed 3 bases from V and 7 bases from J, with 5 bases in between. Germline loops: CDR1 SNHLY, CDR2 FYNNEI. This CDR3 comprises 11 residues.

The V gene is TRBV23-1, the J gene TRBJ1-3; possibly TRBD1 for D (6 bases). TRBV23-1 is annotated as an ORF whose role is uncertain. The CDR3 runs to 14 residues. V lost 6 bases to trimming and J lost 4 bases, with 13 bases between them. CDR3 in amino acids: CASSLQGYGNTIYF. For the CDR3, the DNA is TGCGCCAGCAGCTTACAGGGTTACGGAAACACCATATATTTT.

This sequence joins TRBV7-9 and TRBJ1-1, with D possibly being TRBD1 (6 bases). The CDR3 spans 12 residues. The germline CDR1 and CDR2 sequences are SEHNR and FQNEAQ (reference sequence). V was shortened by 5 bases and J by 8 bases, with 12 bases between the two germline ends. The CDR3 reads CASSLGQREAFF. The CDR3 nucleotides are TGTGCCAGCAGCCTCGGACAGCGAGAAGCTTTCTTT.

The genes are TRBV7-8 and TRBJ2-3; weak D call: TRBD1 (5 bases). With 6 bases removed from V and 4 bases from J, the gap between germline ends came to 17 bases. Germline CDR1 is SGHVS and CDR2 is FQNEAQ. The CDR3 spans 15 residues. CDR3 coding DNA: TGTGCCAGCAGTTGGGGCCCAAACGGCGCAGATACGCAGTATTTT. Amino acids: CASSWGPNGADTQYF.

The chain is built from TRBV18 and TRBJ2-1, with D possibly TRBD2 on 6 matching bases. Germline V lookup: CDR1 KGHSH, CDR2 LQKENI. The length of the CDR3 is 13 residues. The V gene lost 4 bases and the J gene lost 7 bases, with 11 bases spanning the gap. CDR3 loop: CASSLQEGNEQFF. The CDR3 DNA reads TGTGCCAGCTCACTCCAGGAGGGGAATGAGCAGTTCTTC.

The rearrangement joins TRBV6-6 to TRBJ1-4; D possibly corresponds to TRBD1 (6 bases). The CDR3 covers 13 residues. Germline CDR1 and CDR2: MNHNY and SVGAGI (reference sequence). V shed 5 bases and J shed 13 bases, with 17 bases lying between them. The CDR3 nucleotides are TGTGCCAGCAGTAGGGACAAGAATGAGGGACTGTTTTTT. It encodes CASSRDKNEGLFF.

The V and J genes are TRBV4-3 and TRBJ2-3; the match to TRBD2 covers 16 bases. Germline loops: CDR1 LGHNA, CDR2 YSLEER. V lost 0 bases and J lost 6; bases outside the gene matches: 6. This CDR3 comprises 18 residues. This CDR3 is CASSQDMGLAGGPDTQYF. As DNA, the CDR3 is TGCGCCAGCAGCCAAGATATGGGACTAGCGGGAGGGCCCGATACGCAGTATTTT.

V is TRBV5-6 and J is TRBJ2-1; 8 bases match TRBD1. CDR3 length: 17 amino acids. CDR1 SGHDT and CDR2 YYEEEE come from the germline V gene. V trimming: 5 bases; J trimming: 5 bases; junction bases outside the gene matches: 15. The CDR3 coding sequence is TGTGCCAGCAGTTATCGGGTGGGGACAGGCCAAGACAATGAGCAGTTCTTC. The encoded protein is CASSYRVGTGQDNEQFF.

The chain links TRBV30 to TRBJ1-6, with TRBD1 identical over 7 bases. J lost 6 bases, V lost 3 bases, and 5 bases had no gene match. This CDR3 spans 14 amino acids. Germline loops: CDR1 GTSNPN, CDR2 SVGIG (reference sequence). The CDR3 nucleotides are TGTGCCTGGAGCCTTGACAGGGTTAATTCACCCCTCCACTTT. Translated: CAWSLDRVNSPLHF.

CDR3 region: CSVEPGNTEAFF. CDR3 DNA sequence: TGCAGCGTTGAACCGGGGAACACTGAAGCTTTCTTT. V gene TRBV29-1 combines with J gene TRBJ1-1; D is uncertain. Germline V CDR1 and CDR2: SQVTM, ANQGSEA. The V end was cut by 2 bases, the J end by 1 base, with 5 bases between. This CDR3 has 12 amino acids.

The V and J genes are TRBV7-9 and TRBJ2-5; D remains unclear. From germline, CDR1 is SEHNR and CDR2 FQNEAQ (reference sequence). CDR3 length equals 15 residues. The germline V and J ends were trimmed by 1 base and 1 base, with 10 bases remaining between them. Here the CDR3 reads CASSLVRAAQETQYF. The CDR3 nucleotides are TGTGCCAGCAGCTTAGTCCGAGCCGCCCAAGAGACCCAGTACTTC.

The chain links TRBV4-3 to TRBJ1-2; D gene ambiguous. With 0 bases removed from V and 4 bases from J, the gap between germline ends came to 15 bases. The germline gives CDR1 LGHNA, CDR2 YSLEER. The CDR3 extends over 16 amino acids. CDR3 residues: CASSQDAGLDIYGYTF. The CDR3 DNA is TGCGCCAGCAGCCAAGATGCGGGTTTAGATATCTATGGCTACACCTTC.

In this sample, this clone turned up once. The rearrangement links TRBV19 to TRBJ1-4; TRBD1 agrees at 7 bases. The germline gives CDR1 LNHDA, CDR2 SQIVND (reference sequence). The CDR3 length is 15 residues. With V trimmed by 5 bases and J by 8 bases, 11 bases remained unmatched. The CDR3 DNA follows: TGTGCCAGTAGTTCAGGGGGTAGCCTTTCGGAAAAACTGTTTTTT. Translated, it gives CASSSGGSLSEKLFF.

The CDR3 DNA follows: TGTGCCAGCACTTGGGGGGGATCCACAGATACGCAGTATTTT. Translation: CASTWGGSTDTQYF. The gene calls are TRBV27 and TRBJ2-3; 7 bases agree with TRBD2. Trimming removed 7 bases from V and 2 bases from J; junction bases left unmatched: 6. The CDR3 extends over 14 amino acids. The germline V gene has CDR1 MNHEY and CDR2 SMNVEV (reference sequence).

The chain joins TRBV19 to TRBJ2-5; 9 nucleotides line up with TRBD1. The CDR3 spans 17 residues. Losses at the gene ends were 3 bases for V and 5 bases for J; bases not matched to a gene: 13. Germline V lookup: CDR1 LNHDA, CDR2 SQIVND (reference sequence). The CDR3 bases are TGTGCCAGTAGTATTATTGGGGGACAGGGAGGTGGCGAGACCCAGTACTTC. This gives the protein CASSIIGGQGGGETQYF.

The V call is TRBV2, the J call TRBJ2-3, with D maybe TRBD2 (5 bases). CDR1 is SNHLY, CDR2 FYNNEI, per germline. The CDR3 sequence is 16 residues long. With 4 bases removed from V and 0 bases from J, the gap between germline ends came to 14 bases. CDR3 loop: CASSASDWSSTDTQYF. For the CDR3, the DNA is TGTGCCAGCAGTGCCTCGGACTGGTCTAGCACAGATACGCAGTATTTT.

The gene calls are TRBV15 and TRBJ2-7, with a weak D call TRBD2 (6 bases). Germline V gene data show CDR1 as LNHNV and CDR2 as YYDKDF (reference sequence). V shed 3 bases and J shed 7 bases, with 22 bases lying between them. The CDR3 length is 16 residues. The CDR3 sequence: CATSSYGGTFTREQYF. The CDR3 DNA reads as TGTGCCACCAGCAGTTACGGCGGGACGTTTACTCGTGAGCAGTACTTC.

Of note for this clone: The junction does not match germline at one end; this may be a read error. The CDR3 loop is CASSTDRGNEQFF. CDR3 in DNA: TGTGCTAGCAGCACCGACAGGGGCAATGAGCAGTTCTTC. This rearrangement joins TRBV7-7 to TRBJ2-1; 8 bases are a match to TRBD1. The CDR3 extends over 13 amino acids. Germline V lookup: CDR1 SSHAT, CDR2 FNYEAQ (reference sequence). The entire variable domain, with the rest obtained from reference TRBV7-7 and TRBJ2-1, is as follows: GAGVSQSPRYKVTKRGQDVTLRCDPISSHATLYWYQQALGQGPEFLTYFNYEAQPDKSGLPSDRFSAERPEGSISTLTIQRTEQRDSAMYRCASSTDRGNEQFFGPGTRLTVL.